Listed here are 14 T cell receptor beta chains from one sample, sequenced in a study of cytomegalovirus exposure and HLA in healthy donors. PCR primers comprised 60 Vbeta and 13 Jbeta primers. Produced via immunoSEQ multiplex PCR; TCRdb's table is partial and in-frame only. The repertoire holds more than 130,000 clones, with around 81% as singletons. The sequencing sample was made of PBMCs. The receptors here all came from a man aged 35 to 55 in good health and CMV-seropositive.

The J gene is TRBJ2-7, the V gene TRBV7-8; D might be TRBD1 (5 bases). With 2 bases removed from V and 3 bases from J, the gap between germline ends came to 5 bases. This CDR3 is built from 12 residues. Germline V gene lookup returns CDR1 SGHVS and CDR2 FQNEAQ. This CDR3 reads CASSLQGYEQYF. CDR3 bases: TGTGCCAGCAGCTTACAGGGCTACGAGCAGTACTTC.

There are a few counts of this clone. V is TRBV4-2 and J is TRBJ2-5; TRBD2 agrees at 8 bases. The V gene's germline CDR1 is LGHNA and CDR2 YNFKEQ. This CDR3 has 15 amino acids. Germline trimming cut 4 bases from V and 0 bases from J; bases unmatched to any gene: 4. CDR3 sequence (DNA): TGTGCCAGCAGCCTACGGGGGGGAAACCAAGAGACCCAGTACTTC. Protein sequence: CASSLRGGNQETQYF.

The CDR3 is CASSFTGLTGEETQYF. CDR3 bases: TGTGCCAGCTCATTCACGGGACTCACGGGGGAAGAGACCCAGTACTTC. The chain recombines TRBV18 with TRBJ2-5; D may be TRBD2 (6 bases). Deletions cut 5 bases from V and 3 bases from J, with 19 bases between. Germline V gene data show CDR1 as KGHSH and CDR2 as LQKENI. The CDR3 totals 16 residues.

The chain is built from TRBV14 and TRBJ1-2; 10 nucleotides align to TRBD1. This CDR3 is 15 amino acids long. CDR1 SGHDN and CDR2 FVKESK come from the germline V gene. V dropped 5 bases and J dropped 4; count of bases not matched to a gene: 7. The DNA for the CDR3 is TGTGCCAGCAGCGCCGGGACAGGGGCCGGCTATGGCTACACCTTC. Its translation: CASSAGTGAGYGYTF.

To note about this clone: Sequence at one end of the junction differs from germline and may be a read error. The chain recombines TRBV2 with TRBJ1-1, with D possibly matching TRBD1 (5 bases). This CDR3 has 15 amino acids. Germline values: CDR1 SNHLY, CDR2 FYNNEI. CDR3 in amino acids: CASSEGVTGNTEAFF. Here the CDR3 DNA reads TGTGCCAGCAGCGAAGGGGTCACGGGGAACACTGAAGCTTTCTTT.

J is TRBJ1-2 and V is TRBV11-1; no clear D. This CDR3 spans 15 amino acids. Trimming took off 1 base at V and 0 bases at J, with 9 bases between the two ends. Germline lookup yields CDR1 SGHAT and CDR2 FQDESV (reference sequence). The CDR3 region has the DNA TGTGCCAGCAGCTTAGGAGCAGGTACTAACTATGGCTACACCTTC. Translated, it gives CASSLGAGTNYGYTF.

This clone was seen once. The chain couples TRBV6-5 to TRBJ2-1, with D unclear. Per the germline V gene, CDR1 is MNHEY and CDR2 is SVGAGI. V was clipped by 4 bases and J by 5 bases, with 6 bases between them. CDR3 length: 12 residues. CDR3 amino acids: CASSSANNEQFF. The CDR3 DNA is TGTGCCAGCAGTTCCGCTAACAATGAGCAGTTCTTC.

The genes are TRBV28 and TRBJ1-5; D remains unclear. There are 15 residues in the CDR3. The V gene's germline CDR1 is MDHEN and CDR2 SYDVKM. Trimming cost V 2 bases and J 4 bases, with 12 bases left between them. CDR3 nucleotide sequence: TGTGCCAGCAGTTTAGCCCGGGTCTCTAATCAGCCCCAGCATTTT. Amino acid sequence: CASSLARVSNQPQHF.

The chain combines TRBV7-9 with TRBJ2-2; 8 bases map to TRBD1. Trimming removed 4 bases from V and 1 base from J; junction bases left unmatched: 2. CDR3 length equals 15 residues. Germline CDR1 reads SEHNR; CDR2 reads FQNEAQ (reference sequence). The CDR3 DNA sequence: TGTGCCAGCAGCTCCGGACAGGGGAACACCGGGGAGCTGTTTTTT. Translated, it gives CASSSGQGNTGELFF.

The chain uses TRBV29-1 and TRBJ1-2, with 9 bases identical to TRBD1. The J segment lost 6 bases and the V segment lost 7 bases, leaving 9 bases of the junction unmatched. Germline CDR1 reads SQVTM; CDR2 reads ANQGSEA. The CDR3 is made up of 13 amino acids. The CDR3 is CSAWTGDEDGYTF. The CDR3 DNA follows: TGCAGCGCCTGGACAGGGGATGAAGATGGCTACACCTTC.

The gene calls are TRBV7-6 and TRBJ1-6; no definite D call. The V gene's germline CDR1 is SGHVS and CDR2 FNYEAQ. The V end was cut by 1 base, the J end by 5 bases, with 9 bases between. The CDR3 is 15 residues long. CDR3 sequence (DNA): TGTGCCAGCAGCTTAGGGTCGCGGGATAATTCACCCCTCCACTTT. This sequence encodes CASSLGSRDNSPLHF.

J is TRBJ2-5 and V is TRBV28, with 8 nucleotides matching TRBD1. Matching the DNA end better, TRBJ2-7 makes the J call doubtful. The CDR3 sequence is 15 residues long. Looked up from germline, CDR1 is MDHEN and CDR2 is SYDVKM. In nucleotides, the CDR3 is TGTGCCAGCACCCTCACCGGGACAGGATCCTACGAGCAGTACTTC. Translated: CASTLTGTGSYEQYF.

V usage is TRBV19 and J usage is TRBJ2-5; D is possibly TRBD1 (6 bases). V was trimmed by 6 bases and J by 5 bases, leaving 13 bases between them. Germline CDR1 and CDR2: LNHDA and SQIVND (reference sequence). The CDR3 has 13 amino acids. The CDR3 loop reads CASRQTGGETQYF. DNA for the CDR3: TGTGCCAGTAGACAGACAGGCGGTGAGACCCAGTACTTC.

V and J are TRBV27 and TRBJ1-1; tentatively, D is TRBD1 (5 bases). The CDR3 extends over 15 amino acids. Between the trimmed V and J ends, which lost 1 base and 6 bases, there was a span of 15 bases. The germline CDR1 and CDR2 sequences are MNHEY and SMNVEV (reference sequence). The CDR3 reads CASSLYPGHSPEAFF. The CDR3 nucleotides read TGTGCCAGCAGTTTATACCCAGGGCATAGCCCTGAAGCTTTCTTT.